This T cell receptor beta chain was documented in a study of cytomegalovirus exposure and HLA in healthy donors. The PCR ran on 60 Vbeta and 13 Jbeta primers. TCRdb's copy holds only in-frame clones and misses some; the assay was immunoSEQ multiplex PCR. Of about 110,000 clones listed, 70% to 80% are singletons. This clone occurred once. The TCR originated in a man aged 40-55 years in good health and CMV-seronegative. The specimen was PBMCs.

CDR3: CASSQGTGITEAFF. The CDR3, as DNA: TGTGCCAGCAGTCAAGGGACAGGGATAACTGAAGCTTTCTTT. The chain employs TRBV6-5 and TRBJ1-1; 9 bases align to TRBD1. Per the germline V gene, CDR1 is MNHEY and CDR2 is SVGAGI. The junction had 6 bases not matched to a gene; V was cut back by 5 bases and J by 5 bases. The CDR3 spans 14 residues.